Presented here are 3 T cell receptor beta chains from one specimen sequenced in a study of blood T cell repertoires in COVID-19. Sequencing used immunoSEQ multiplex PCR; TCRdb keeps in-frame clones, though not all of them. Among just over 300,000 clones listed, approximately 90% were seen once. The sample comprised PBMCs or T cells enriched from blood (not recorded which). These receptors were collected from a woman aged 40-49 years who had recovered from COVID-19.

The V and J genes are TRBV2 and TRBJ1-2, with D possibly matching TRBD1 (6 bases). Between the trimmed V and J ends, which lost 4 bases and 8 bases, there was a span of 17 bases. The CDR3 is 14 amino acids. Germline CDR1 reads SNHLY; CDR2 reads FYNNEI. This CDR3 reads CASSGTDRQIGYTF. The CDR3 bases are TGTGCCAGCAGTGGAACCGACAGGCAAATAGGCTACACCTTC.

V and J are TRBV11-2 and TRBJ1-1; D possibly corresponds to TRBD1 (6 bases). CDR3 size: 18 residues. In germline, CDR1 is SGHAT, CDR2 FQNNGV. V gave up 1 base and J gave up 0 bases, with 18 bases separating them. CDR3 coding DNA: TGTGCCAGCAGCTTAGGGAGGATAAGCACAGGGTTGAACACTGAAGCTTTCTTT. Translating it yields CASSLGRISTGLNTEAFF. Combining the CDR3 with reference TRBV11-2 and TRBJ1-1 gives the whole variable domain EAGVAQSPRYKIIEKRQSVAFWCNPISGHATLYWYQQILGQGPKLLIQFQNNGVVDDSQLPKDRFSAERLKGVDSTLKIQPAKLEDSAVYLCASSLGRISTGLNTEAFFGQGTRLTVV.

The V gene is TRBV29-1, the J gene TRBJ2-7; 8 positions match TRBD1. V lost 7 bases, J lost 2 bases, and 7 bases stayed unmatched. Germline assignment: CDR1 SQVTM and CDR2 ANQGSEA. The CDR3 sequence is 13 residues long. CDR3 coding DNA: TGCAGCGCCGCGGGACAGGCAGCCTACGAGCAGTACTTC. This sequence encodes CSAAGQAAYEQYF.